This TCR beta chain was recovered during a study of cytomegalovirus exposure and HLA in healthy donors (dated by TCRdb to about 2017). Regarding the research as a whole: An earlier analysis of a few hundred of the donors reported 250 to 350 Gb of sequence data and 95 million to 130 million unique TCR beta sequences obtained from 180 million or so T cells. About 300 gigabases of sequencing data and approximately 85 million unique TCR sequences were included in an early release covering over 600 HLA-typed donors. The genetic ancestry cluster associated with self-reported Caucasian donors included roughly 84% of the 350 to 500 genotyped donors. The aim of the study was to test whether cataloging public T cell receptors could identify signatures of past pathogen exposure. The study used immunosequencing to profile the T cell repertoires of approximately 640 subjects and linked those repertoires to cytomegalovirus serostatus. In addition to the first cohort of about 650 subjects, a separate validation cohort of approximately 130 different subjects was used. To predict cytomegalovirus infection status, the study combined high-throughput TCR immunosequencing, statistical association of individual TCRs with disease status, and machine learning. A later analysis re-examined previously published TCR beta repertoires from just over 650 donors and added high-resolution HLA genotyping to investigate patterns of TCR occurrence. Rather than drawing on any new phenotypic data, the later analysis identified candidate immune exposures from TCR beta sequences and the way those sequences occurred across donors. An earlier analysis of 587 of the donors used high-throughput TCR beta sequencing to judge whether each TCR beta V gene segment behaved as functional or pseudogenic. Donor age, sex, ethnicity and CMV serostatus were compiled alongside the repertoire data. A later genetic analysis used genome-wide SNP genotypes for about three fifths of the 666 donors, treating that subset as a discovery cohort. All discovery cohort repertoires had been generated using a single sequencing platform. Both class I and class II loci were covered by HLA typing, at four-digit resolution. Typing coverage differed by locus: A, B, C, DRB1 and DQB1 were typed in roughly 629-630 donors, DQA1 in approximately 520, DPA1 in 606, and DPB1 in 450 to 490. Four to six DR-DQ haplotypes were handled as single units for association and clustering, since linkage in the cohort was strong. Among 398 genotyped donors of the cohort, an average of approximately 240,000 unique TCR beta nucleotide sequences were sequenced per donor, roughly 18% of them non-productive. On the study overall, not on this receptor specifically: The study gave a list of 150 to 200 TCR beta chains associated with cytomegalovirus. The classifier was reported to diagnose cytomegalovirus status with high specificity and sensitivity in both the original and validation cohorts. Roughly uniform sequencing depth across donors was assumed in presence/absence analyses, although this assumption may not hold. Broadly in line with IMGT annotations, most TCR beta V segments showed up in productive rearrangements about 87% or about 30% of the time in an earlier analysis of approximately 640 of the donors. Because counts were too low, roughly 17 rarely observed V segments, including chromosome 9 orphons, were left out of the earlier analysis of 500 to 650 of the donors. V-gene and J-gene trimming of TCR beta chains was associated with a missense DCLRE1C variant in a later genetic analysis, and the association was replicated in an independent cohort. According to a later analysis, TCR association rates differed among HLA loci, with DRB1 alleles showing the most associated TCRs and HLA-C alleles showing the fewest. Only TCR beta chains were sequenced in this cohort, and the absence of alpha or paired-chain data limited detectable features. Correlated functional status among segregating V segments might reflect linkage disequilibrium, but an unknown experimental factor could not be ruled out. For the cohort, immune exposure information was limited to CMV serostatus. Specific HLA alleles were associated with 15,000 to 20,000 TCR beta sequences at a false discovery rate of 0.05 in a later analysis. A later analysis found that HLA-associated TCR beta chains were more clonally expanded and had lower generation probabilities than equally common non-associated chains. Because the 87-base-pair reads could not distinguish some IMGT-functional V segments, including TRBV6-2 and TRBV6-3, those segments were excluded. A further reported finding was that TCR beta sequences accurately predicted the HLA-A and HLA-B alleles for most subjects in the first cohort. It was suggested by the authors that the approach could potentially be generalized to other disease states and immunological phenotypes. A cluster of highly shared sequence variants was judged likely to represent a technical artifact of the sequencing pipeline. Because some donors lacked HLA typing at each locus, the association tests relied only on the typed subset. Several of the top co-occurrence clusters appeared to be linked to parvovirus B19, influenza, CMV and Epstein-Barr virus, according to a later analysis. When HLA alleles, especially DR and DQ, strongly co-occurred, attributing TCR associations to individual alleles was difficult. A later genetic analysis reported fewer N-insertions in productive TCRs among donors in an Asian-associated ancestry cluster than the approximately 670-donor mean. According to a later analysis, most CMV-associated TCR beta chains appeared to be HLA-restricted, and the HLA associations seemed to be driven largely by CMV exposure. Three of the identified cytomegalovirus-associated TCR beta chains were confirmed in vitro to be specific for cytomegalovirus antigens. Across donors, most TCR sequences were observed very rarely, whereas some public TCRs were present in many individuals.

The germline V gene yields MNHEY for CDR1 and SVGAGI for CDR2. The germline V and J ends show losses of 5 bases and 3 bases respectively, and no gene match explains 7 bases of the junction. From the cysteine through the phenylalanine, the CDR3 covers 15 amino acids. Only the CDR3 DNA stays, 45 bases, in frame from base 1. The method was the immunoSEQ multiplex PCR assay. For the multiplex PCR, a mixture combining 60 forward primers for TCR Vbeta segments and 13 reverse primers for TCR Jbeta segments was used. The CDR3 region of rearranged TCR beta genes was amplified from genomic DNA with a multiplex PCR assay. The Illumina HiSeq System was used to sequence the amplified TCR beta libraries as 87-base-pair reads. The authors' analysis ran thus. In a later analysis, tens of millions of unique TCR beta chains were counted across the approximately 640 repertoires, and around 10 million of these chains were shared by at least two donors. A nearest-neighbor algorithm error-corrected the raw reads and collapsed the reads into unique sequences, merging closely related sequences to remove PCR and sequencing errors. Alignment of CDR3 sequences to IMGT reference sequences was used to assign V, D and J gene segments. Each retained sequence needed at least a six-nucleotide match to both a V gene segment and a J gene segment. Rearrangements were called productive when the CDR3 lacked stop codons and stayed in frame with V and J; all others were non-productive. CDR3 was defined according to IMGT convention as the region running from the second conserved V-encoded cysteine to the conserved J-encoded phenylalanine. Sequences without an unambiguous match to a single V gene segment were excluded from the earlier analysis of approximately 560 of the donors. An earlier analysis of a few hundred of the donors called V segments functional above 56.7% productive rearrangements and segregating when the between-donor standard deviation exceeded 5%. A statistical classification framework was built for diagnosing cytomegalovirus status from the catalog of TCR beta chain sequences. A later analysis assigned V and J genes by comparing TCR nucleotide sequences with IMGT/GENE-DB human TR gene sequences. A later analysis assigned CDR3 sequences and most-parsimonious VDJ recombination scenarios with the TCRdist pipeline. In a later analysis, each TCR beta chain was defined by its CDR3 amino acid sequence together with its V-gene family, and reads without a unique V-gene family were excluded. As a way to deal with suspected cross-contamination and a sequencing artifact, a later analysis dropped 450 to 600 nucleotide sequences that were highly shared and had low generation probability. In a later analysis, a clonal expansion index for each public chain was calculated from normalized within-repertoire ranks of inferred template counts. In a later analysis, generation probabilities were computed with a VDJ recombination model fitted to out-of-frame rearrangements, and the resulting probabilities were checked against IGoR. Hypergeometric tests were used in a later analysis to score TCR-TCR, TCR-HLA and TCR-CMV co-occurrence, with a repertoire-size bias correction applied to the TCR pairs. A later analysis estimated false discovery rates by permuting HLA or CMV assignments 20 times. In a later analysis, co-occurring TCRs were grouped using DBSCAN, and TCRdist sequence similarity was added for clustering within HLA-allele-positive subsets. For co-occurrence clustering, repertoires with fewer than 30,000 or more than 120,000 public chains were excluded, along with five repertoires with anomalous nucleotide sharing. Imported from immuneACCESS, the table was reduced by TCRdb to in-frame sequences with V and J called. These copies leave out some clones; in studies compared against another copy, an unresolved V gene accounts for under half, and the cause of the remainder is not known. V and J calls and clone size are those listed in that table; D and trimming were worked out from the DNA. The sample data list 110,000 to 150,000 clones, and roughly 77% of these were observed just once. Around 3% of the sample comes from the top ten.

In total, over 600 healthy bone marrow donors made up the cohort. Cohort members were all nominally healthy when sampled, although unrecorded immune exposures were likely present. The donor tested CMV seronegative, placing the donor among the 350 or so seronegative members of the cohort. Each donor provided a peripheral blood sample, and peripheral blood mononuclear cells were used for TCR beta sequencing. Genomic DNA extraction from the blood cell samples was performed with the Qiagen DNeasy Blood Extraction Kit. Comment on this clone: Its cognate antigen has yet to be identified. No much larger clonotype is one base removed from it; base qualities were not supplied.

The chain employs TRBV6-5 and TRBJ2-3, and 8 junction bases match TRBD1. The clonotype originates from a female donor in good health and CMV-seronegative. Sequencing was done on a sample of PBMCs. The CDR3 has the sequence CASSAEDRETDTQYF. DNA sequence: TGTGCCAGCAGTGCCGAGGACAGGGAGACAGATACGCAGTATTTT.